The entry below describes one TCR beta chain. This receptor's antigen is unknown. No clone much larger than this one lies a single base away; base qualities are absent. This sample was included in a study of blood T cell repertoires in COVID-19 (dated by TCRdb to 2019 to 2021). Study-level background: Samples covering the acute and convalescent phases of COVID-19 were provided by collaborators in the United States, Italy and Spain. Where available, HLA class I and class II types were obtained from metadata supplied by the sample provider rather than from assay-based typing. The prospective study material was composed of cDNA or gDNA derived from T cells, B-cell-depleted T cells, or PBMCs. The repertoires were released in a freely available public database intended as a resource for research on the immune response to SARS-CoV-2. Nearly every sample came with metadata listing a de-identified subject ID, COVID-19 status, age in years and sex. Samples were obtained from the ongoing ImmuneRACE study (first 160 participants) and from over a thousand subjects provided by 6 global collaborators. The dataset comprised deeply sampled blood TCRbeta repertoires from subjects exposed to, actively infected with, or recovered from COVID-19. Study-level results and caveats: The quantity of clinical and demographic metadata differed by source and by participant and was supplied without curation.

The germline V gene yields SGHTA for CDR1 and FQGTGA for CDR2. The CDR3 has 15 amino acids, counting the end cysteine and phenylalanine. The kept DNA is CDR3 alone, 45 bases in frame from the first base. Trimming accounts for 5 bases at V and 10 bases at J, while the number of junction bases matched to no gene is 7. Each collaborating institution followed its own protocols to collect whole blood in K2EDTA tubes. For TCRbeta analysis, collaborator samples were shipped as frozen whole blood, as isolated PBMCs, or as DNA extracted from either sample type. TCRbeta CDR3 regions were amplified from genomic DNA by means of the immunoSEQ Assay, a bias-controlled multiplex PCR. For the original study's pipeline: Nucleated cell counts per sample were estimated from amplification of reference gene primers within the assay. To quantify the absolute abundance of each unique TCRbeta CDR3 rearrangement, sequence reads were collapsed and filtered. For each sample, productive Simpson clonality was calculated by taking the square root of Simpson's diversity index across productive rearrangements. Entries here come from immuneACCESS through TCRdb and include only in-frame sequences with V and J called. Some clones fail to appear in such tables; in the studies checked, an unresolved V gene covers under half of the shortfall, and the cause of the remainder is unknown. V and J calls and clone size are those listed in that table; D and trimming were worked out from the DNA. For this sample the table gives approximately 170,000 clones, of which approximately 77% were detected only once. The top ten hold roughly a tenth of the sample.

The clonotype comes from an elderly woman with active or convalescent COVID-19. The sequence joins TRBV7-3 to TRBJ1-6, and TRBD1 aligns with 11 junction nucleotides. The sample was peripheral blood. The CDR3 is CASSGTGQGGSPLHF. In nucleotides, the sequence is TGTGCCAGCAGCGGCACGGGACAGGGGGGATCACCCCTCCACTTT.